This T cell receptor beta chain comes out of a study of cytomegalovirus exposure and HLA in healthy donors. Findings of the study overall: The CMV antigen specificity of a few CMV-associated chains was confirmed through in vitro analysis. That first-cohort TCR clusters tended to co-occur in the 90 to 150 validation repertoires was found in a later analysis.

The CDR3 covers 13 residues. V lost 0 bases and J 4 bases, leaving 10 bases between the germline ends. CDR1 is SQVTM, CDR2 ANQGSEA, per germline. The data were produced by immunoSEQ multiplex PCR, yet TCRdb's version contains in-frame clones alone and is incomplete. The sample consists of approximately 300,000 clones, about 90% of them appearing once. Only one count was recorded for this clone. Its antigen is unidentified. The donors were members of the validation cohort, which comprised 120 subjects and was separate from the first cohort of 666 subjects. The sample consisted of PBMCs. The rearrangement uses TRBV29-1 and TRBJ2-7; D may be TRBD2 (5 bases). This clonotype originated in a woman aged 25 to 39 in good health and CMV-seropositive. DNA of the CDR3: TGCAGCGTTGAAGAACTAGGCCGGTACGAGCAGTACTTC. Translated: CSVEELGRYEQYF.